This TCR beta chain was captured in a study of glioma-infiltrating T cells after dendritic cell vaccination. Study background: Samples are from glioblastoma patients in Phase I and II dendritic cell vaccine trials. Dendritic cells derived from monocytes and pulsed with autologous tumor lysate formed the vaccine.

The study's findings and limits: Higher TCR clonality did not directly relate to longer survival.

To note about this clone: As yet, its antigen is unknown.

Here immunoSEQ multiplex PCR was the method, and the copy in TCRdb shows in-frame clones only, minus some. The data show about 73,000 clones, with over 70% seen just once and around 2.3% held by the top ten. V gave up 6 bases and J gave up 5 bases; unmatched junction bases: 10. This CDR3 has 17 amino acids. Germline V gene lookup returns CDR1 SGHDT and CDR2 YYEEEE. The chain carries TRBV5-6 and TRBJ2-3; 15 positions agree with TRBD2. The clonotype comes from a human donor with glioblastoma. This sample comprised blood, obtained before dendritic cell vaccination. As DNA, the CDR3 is TGTGCCAGCATCATATGGACTAGCGGGAGGGCAGTAGATACGCAGTATTTT. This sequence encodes CASIIWTSGRAVDTQYF.